The 22 T cell receptor beta chains presented below share a single source sample, sequenced in a study of T cells in Graves' hyperthyroidism and ophthalmopathy. RNA transcripts gave rise to amplified TCR beta CDR3 regions. Using the HTBI primer set, a first-round RT-PCR was run on the TCR CDR3. Via MiXCR, TCRdb re-called the multiplex PCR reads, giving one row per CDR3 protein. The repertoire holds a few hundred thousand distinct CDR3 sequences, with 46% as singletons. The sequencing sample was made of peripheral blood or thyroid tissue (not recorded which). The receptors here all came from a woman younger than 30 with Graves' hyperthyroidism.

This clonotype was detected ten times or more. The chain joins TRBV25-1 to TRBJ1-6; D is uncertain. Trimming took off 6 bases at V and 5 bases at J, with 8 bases between the two ends. The CDR3 consists of 13 residues. The germline V gene encodes CDR1 MGHDK and CDR2 SYGVNS. CDR3 in amino acids: CASRTAHNSPLHF. In DNA form, the CDR3 reads TGTGCCAGCAGGACGGCTCATAATTCACCCCTCCACTTT.

The chain couples TRBV29-1 to TRBJ2-5; 11 bases are shared with TRBD2. The CDR3 runs to 15 residues. Germline loops: CDR1 SQVTM, CDR2 ANQGSEA. After removal of 6 bases from V and 5 bases from J, the junction contained 11 bases not matched to a gene. The CDR3 reads CSVDRLAGQGETQYF. DNA of the CDR3: TGCAGCGTCGACCGACTAGCGGGACAGGGTGAGACCCAGTACTTC.

The rearrangement uses TRBV24-1 and TRBJ2-7, with TRBD2 identical over 8 bases. Germline-derived CDR1 and CDR2 are KGHDR and SFDVKD. This CDR3 has 16 amino acids. V shed 1 base, J shed 1 base, and the junction held 5 bases outside the gene matches. In DNA, the CDR3 is TGTGCCACCAGTGATTTTGGACGGGGGGGGTCCTACGAGCAGTACTTC. It encodes CATSDFGRGGSYEQYF.

The rearrangement joins TRBV4-1 to TRBJ2-7; 8 bases line up with TRBD2. V shed 4 bases and J 12 bases; nucleotides not matched to a gene: 11. There are 13 residues in the CDR3. Germline V gene lookup returns CDR1 MGHRA and CDR2 YSYEKL. The CDR3 DNA follows: TGCGCCAGCAGCCCGCGGGGGGCAGGGAGCGTGTACTTC. Translated, it gives CASSPRGAGSVYF.

Of note for this clonotype: A much larger clonotype is one base distant, so this may be a read error. The J gene is TRBJ2-7, the V gene TRBV10-3; no definite D call. Germline assignment: CDR1 ENHRY and CDR2 SYGVKD. The CDR3 totals 13 residues. In nucleotides, the CDR3 is TGTACCAGCAGCCAAGAAAGGGACTACGAGCAGTACTTC. Translation: CTSSQERDYEQYF.

This rearrangement joins TRBV5-1 to TRBJ1-4, with TRBD1 as a possible D gene (5 bases). The germline CDR1 and CDR2 sequences are SGHRS and YFSETQ. The CDR3 has 13 residues. V lost 3 bases and J lost 7, with 10 bases in between. CDR3 region: CASSSARGEKLFF. The DNA of the CDR3 is TGCGCCAGCAGCTCCGCGAGGGGTGAAAAACTGTTTTTT.

The chain recombines TRBV15 with TRBJ2-6; TRBD1 might be the D (6 bases). The V end was cut by 3 bases, the J end by 4 bases, with 13 bases between. Germline CDR1 is LNHNV and CDR2 is YYDKDF (reference sequence). This CDR3 spans 16 amino acids. DNA for the CDR3: TGTGCCACCAGCAGCCCGGTCGGGACAGGGGCCAACGTCCTGACTTTC. It encodes CATSSPVGTGANVLTF.

This clonotype was found many times. The rearrangement uses TRBV15 and TRBJ1-4; D gene unclear. Germline CDR1 and CDR2: LNHNV and YYDKDF (reference sequence). The V gene lost 3 bases and the J gene lost 10 bases, with 15 bases spanning the gap. This CDR3 has 14 amino acids. In DNA, the CDR3 is TGTGCCACCAGCAGCCTTAAACAAGTCCGAAAACTGTTTTTT. This sequence encodes CATSSLKQVRKLFF. Together with reference TRBV15 and TRBJ1-4, the CDR3 gives the full variable domain: DAMVIQNPRYQVTQFGKPVTLSCSQTLNHNVMYWYQQKSSQAPKLLFHYYDKDFNNEADTPDNFQSRRPNTSFCFLDIRSPGLGDTAMYLCATSSLKQVRKLFFGSGTQLSVL.

This clonotype was seen many times. V and J are TRBV7-9 and TRBJ2-7; perhaps TRBD2 as D (5 bases). Germline V CDR1 and CDR2: SEHNR, FQNEAQ (reference sequence). V was pared by 1 base and J by 2 bases, with 6 bases between. The CDR3 spans 13 residues. CDR3 region: CASSLEEAYEQYF. DNA of the CDR3: TGTGCCAGCAGCTTAGAGGAGGCCTACGAGCAGTACTTC.

The CDR3 protein is CASSEQRGGFNQPQHF. CDR3 coding DNA: TGTGCCAGCAGTGAACAACGTGGAGGGTTCAATCAGCCCCAGCATTTT. This chain connects TRBV2 to TRBJ1-5; D gene unclear. The CDR3 extends over 16 amino acids. Trimming shortened V by 2 bases and J by 3 bases, and 14 bases separated the two germline ends. CDR1 and CDR2 from the germline V gene are SNHLY and FYNNEI.

This clonotype was observed a handful of times. The chain employs TRBV12-3 or TRBV12-4 and TRBJ1-1; no clear D. The CDR3 covers 11 residues. Trimming took 6 bases from V and 3 from J, leaving 5 bases between them. The CDR3 bases are TGTGCCAGCAGAACTGACACTGAAGCTTTCTTT. This translates into CASRTDTEAFF.

This clonotype was observed a handful of times. The chain uses TRBV24-1 and TRBJ2-5; D is possibly TRBD2 (6 bases). Germline V CDR1 and CDR2: KGHDR, SFDVKD. The CDR3 spans 11 residues. V was pared by 4 bases and J by 7 bases, with 6 bases between. The chain's CDR3 is CATSEGGTQYF. Here the CDR3 DNA reads TGTGCCACCAGTGAGGGAGGGACCCAGTACTTC.

This rearrangement joins TRBV7-8 to TRBJ1-1; no firm D call. CDR1 is SGHVS, CDR2 FQNEAQ, per germline. This CDR3 is built from 14 residues. V lost 6 bases and J 4 bases, leaving 15 bases between the germline ends. Here the CDR3 DNA reads TGTGCCAGCAGTGCTAGTCCGTCCTCCACTGAAGCTTTCTTT. Protein product: CASSASPSSTEAFF. The complete variable domain, with remaining parts taken from reference TRBV7-8 and TRBJ1-1, reads GAGVSQSPRYKVAKRGQDVALRCDPISGHVSLFWYQQALGQGPEFLTYFQNEAQLDKSGLPSDRFFAERPEGSVSTLKIQRTQQEDSAVYLCASSASPSSTEAFFGQGTRLTVV.

As concerns this clonotype: A read error may explain this, as a much larger clone is one base away. The chain has TRBV29-1 and TRBJ2-7; D tentatively fits TRBD1 or TRBD2 (5 bases each). Germline CDR1 and CDR2: SQVTM and ANQGSEA. The CDR3 is made up of 13 amino acids. The CDR3 protein is CSVARDHSCEQYF. DNA for the CDR3: TGCAGCGTTGCACGGGACCACTCCTGCGAGCAGTACTTC.

Of note for this clonotype: The conserved phenylalanine or tryptophan is not found at the CDR3 terminus, so this likely reflects a read error. The limits of the CDR3 on the DNA are not certain, so only TCRdb's listed CDR3 is given. This chain connects TRBV15 to TRBJ1-1; TRBD1, the D gene given by the table, was not confirmed from the DNA. CDR1 is LNHNV and CDR2 is YYDKDF in the germline V gene (reference sequence). The CDR3 numbers 8 amino acids, ends counted. The CDR3: CATSRGQG.

This clonotype was observed a handful of times. This chain uses TRBV20-1 with TRBJ1-6; D might be TRBD1 (5 bases). Trimming left V 0 bases short and J 10 bases short, with 19 bases between. Germline CDR1 and CDR2: DFQATT and SNEGSKA (reference sequence). CDR3 length: 16 residues. The CDR3 loop is CSARDPGGPRDSPLHF. The CDR3 nucleotides are TGCAGTGCTAGAGATCCCGGGGGTCCCCGTGACTCACCCCTCCACTTT.

The chain links TRBV24-1 to TRBJ1-2; unclear D gene. The germline V and J ends were trimmed by 0 bases and 4 bases, with 14 bases remaining between them. Germline V gene data show CDR1 as KGHDR and CDR2 as SFDVKD. The CDR3 sequence is 16 residues long. CDR3 sequence (DNA): TGTGCCACCAGTGATTTGCAAAAGGAGTTGTCCTATGGCTACACCTTC. Translation gives CATSDLQKELSYGYTF.

This clonotype appeared many times. The chain joins TRBV2 to TRBJ2-6, with D tentatively TRBD1 (5 bases). Germline CDR1 is SNHLY and CDR2 is FYNNEI. Trimming pared 6 bases from V and 4 bases from J, leaving 13 bases between. The CDR3 has 15 amino acids. CDR3 sequence reads: CASSLVGLGANVLTF. The DNA for the CDR3 is TGTGCCAGCAGCTTAGTGGGGCTCGGGGCCAACGTCCTGACTTTC.

The table lists this clonotype with many counts. V and J are TRBV20-1 and TRBJ2-5, with D perhaps matching TRBD2 (5 bases). CDR1 is DFQATT, CDR2 SNEGSKA, per germline (reference sequence). V lost 6 bases and J lost 3, with 14 bases in between. The CDR3 length is 13 residues. The CDR3 protein is CSAVDRTEETQYF. The DNA of the CDR3 is TGCAGTGCCGTCGACCGGACTGAAGAGACCCAGTACTTC.

This clonotype was recorded a few times. A junction end diverges from the germline sequence, so it may reflect a read error. The gene calls are TRBV7-3 and TRBJ2-7; TRBD1 matches at 7 bases. The CDR3 length is 15 residues. The V gene's germline CDR1 is SGHTA and CDR2 FQGTGA. The CDR3 loop is CASNLNPGGTYEQYF. CDR3 DNA: TGTGCCAGCAACTTAAACCCAGGGGGAACCTACGAGCAGTACTTC.

The chain employs TRBV24-1 and TRBJ2-1; D might be TRBD1 (6 bases). The germline gives CDR1 KGHDR, CDR2 SFDVKD. V was shortened by 3 bases and J by 10 bases, with 12 bases between the two germline ends. The CDR3 spans 13 residues. The DNA for the CDR3 is TGTGCCACCAGTGATCTTACAGGGTACGAGCAGTTCTTC. Protein product: CATSDLTGYEQFF.

J is TRBJ1-2 and V is TRBV2; D not certain. Per germline, CDR1 SNHLY and CDR2 FYNNEI. V was cut by 6 bases and J by 3 bases, with 14 bases left in between. The CDR3 has 14 residues. The CDR3 DNA follows: TGTGCCAGCAGCAAGACACTCGGTGACTATGGCTACACCTTC. It encodes CASSKTLGDYGYTF.